This T cell receptor (beta chain) emerged from a study of CD8+CD57+ T cells in acquired aplastic anemia. Study summary: The average for DNA from sorted CD4+ and CD8+ cells was about 3.3 ug.

Flow cytometry had shown expanded CD8+CD57+ cells in the patients chosen for sequencing. Study-wide results and limits: The study identified twenty-nine CD8+ CDR3 sequences shared by patients and controls.

Profiling that covered TCR beta VDJ and CDR3 relied on genomic DNA as its template. Each CDR3 protein gets one entry after TCRdb re-called the reads with MiXCR. The sample includes around 210,000 distinct CDR3 sequences, approximately 65% of them seen just once. CDR1 and CDR2 from the germline V gene are LGHDT and YNNKEL (reference sequence). V was shortened by 4 bases and J by 1 base, with 4 bases between the two germline ends. The CDR3 runs 12 residues. Notes on this clonotype: Antigen: not known.

The sequenced material came from sorted CD4+, CD8+, or CD8+CD57+ T cells (not recorded which) from PBMCs. V and J are TRBV3-1 and TRBJ2-5; D unclear. The TCR was taken from a human donor with aplastic anemia. The DNA for the CDR3 is TGTGCCAGCAGCCCAACCCAAGAGACCCAGTACTTC. This encodes CASSPTQETQYF.